This paragraph reports one TCR beta chain. The target of this receptor is not known. No much larger clone is present one base from it, and per-base qualities are unavailable. The CDR3 has 15 amino acids, counting the end cysteine and phenylalanine. Only the CDR3 DNA stays, 45 bases, in frame from base 1. CDR1 and CDR2, looked up from the germline V gene, are SGHTA and FQGNSA. V trim: 6 bases; J trim: 0 bases; unmatched bases: 3. The cohort comprised 666 healthy bone marrow donors. At the time of sampling, every cohort member was nominally healthy, though immune exposures that went unrecorded were likely present. The donor tested CMV seropositive and was one of the 289 seropositive cohort members. Each donor provided a peripheral blood sample, and peripheral blood mononuclear cells were used for TCR beta sequencing. Genomic DNA was extracted from the blood cell samples with the Qiagen DNeasy Blood Extraction Kit.

The record originates from a study of cytomegalovirus exposure and HLA in healthy donors (dated by TCRdb to 2015 to 2018). General notes on the study: An earlier analysis of 587 of the donors reported about 260 Gb of sequence data and 90 million to 120 million unique TCR beta sequences obtained from 150 million to 200 million T cells. HLA typing covered class I and class II loci at four-digit resolution. A later genetic analysis took genome-wide SNP genotypes for about three fifths of the roughly 670 donors and used that subset as a discovery cohort. In the later analysis, no new phenotypic data were used to find candidate immune exposures; instead, reliance was placed on TCR beta sequences and their occurrence across donors. The study used immunosequencing to profile the T cell repertoires of about 670 subjects and linked those repertoires to cytomegalovirus serostatus. A later analysis re-examined previously published TCR beta repertoires from several hundred donors and added high-resolution HLA genotyping to investigate patterns of TCR occurrence. In addition to the first cohort of 500 to 850 subjects, a separate validation cohort of approximately 130 different subjects was used. The study aimed to test whether signatures of past pathogen exposure could be identified by cataloging public T cell receptors. All discovery cohort repertoires had been generated using a single sequencing platform. To decide whether each TCR beta V gene segment behaved as functional or pseudogenic, an earlier analysis of some 540 of the donors relied on high-throughput TCR beta sequencing. Roughly 5 DR-DQ haplotypes were treated as single units for association and clustering because of strong linkage in the cohort. Approximately 310 gigabases of sequencing data and approximately 84 million unique TCR sequences were included in an early release covering several hundred HLA-typed donors. Donor age, sex, ethnicity and CMV serostatus were compiled alongside the repertoire data. Among the roughly 430 genotyped donors, around 81% belonged to the genetic ancestry cluster associated with self-reported Caucasian donors. Among about 410 genotyped donors of the cohort, an average of approximately 240,000 unique TCR beta nucleotide sequences was sequenced per donor, of which roughly 17% were non-productive. The number of donors typed differed by locus, with roughly 620-630 for A, B, C, DRB1 and DQB1, more than 500 for DQA1, 600 to 610 for DPA1, and some 440 for DPB1. High-throughput TCR immunosequencing, statistical association of individual TCRs with disease status, and machine learning were combined to predict cytomegalovirus infection status.

Overall study outcomes, separate from this receptor: Roughly uniform sequencing depth across donors was assumed in presence/absence analyses, although this assumption may not hold. In an earlier analysis of a few hundred of the donors, most TCR beta V segments were observed in productive rearrangements about 87% or about 30% of the time, broadly matching IMGT annotations. The authors suggested that the approach could potentially be generalized to other disease states and immunological phenotypes. In a later analysis, HLA-associated TCR beta chains showed more clonal expansion and lower generation probabilities than non-associated chains that were equally common. Some 16 rarely observed V segments, including chromosome 9 orphons, were excluded from the earlier analysis of approximately 600 of the donors because counts were too low. According to a later analysis, parvovirus B19, influenza, CMV and Epstein-Barr virus appeared linked to several top co-occurrence clusters. Immune exposure information for the cohort was limited to CMV serostatus. In both the original and validation cohorts, the classifier was reported to diagnose cytomegalovirus status with high specificity and sensitivity. In this cohort, only TCR beta chains were sequenced, and detectable features were limited by the absence of alpha or paired-chain data. Strong co-occurrence of HLA alleles, especially DR and DQ, made assigning TCR associations to individual alleles difficult. While some public TCRs were present in many individuals, most TCR sequences turned up only very rarely across donors. Some IMGT-functional V segments, including TRBV6-2 and TRBV6-3, could not be distinguished by the 87-base-pair reads and were therefore excluded. A total of roughly 160 TCR beta chains were listed by the study as associated with cytomegalovirus. HLA typing was unavailable for some donors at each locus, so association tests used only the typed subset. The sequencing pipeline was judged likely to have produced a cluster of highly shared sequence variants as a technical artifact. In vitro tests confirmed that three of the cytomegalovirus-associated TCR beta chains recognize cytomegalovirus antigens. A further reported finding was that TCR beta sequences accurately predicted the HLA-A and HLA-B alleles for most subjects in the first cohort. According to a later genetic analysis, donors in an Asian-associated ancestry cluster had fewer N-insertions in productive TCRs than the approximately 630-donor mean. Correlated functional status among segregating V segments might reflect linkage disequilibrium, but an unknown experimental factor could not be ruled out. In a later analysis, some 17,000 TCR beta sequences were associated with specific HLA alleles at a false discovery rate of 0.05. In a later genetic analysis, a missense DCLRE1C variant was associated with V-gene and J-gene trimming of TCR beta chains, and the association was replicated in an independent cohort. According to a later analysis, TCR association rates differed among HLA loci, with DRB1 alleles showing the most associated TCRs and HLA-C alleles showing the fewest. Most CMV-associated TCR beta chains appeared to be HLA-restricted in a later analysis, and the HLA associations seemed to be driven largely by CMV exposure.

The library was made by the immunoSEQ multiplex PCR assay. The multiplex PCR relied on a mix of 60 forward primers for TCR Vbeta segments and 13 reverse primers for TCR Jbeta segments. The CDR3 region of rearranged TCR beta genes was amplified from genomic DNA by a multiplex PCR assay. The Illumina HiSeq System was used to sequence the amplified TCR beta libraries as 87-base-pair reads. The original methods were these. A later analysis tallied 70 million to 100 million unique TCR beta chains across the 700 or so repertoires, and roughly 11 million of those chains were shared by two or more donors. A nearest-neighbor algorithm error-corrected the raw reads and collapsed the reads into unique sequences, merging closely related sequences to remove PCR and sequencing errors. To assign V, D and J gene segments, CDR3 sequences were aligned to IMGT reference sequences. Each retained sequence needed at least a six-nucleotide match to both a V gene segment and a J gene segment. Rearrangements were classified as productive when the CDR3 lacked stop codons and remained in frame with V and J, and all other rearrangements were classified as non-productive. Following IMGT convention, CDR3 was defined as the stretch from the second conserved V-encoded cysteine to the conserved J-encoded phenylalanine. The earlier analysis of some 540 of the donors excluded any sequence lacking an unambiguous match to a single V gene segment. An earlier analysis of a few hundred of the donors called V segments functional above 56.7% productive rearrangements and segregating when the between-donor standard deviation exceeded 5%. To diagnose cytomegalovirus status from the catalog of TCR beta chain sequences, a statistical classification framework was built. In a later analysis, V and J genes were assigned by comparing TCR nucleotide sequences against IMGT/GENE-DB human TR gene sequences. In a later analysis, CDR3 sequences and most-parsimonious VDJ recombination scenarios were assigned using the TCRdist pipeline. In a later analysis, each TCR beta chain was defined by its CDR3 amino acid sequence together with its V-gene family, and reads without a unique V-gene family were excluded. To address suspected cross-contamination and a sequencing artifact, a later analysis removed 450 to 700 highly shared, low-generation-probability nucleotide sequences. For each public chain, a later analysis derived a clonal expansion index from normalized ranks of inferred template counts within each repertoire. In a later analysis, generation probabilities were computed using a VDJ recombination model fitted to out-of-frame rearrangements, and the results were checked against IGoR. In a later analysis, TCR-TCR, TCR-HLA and TCR-CMV co-occurrence was scored with hypergeometric tests, and a repertoire-size bias correction was applied to TCR pairs. To estimate false discovery rates, a later analysis permuted the HLA or CMV assignments 20 times. In a later analysis, co-occurring TCRs were grouped using DBSCAN, with TCRdist sequence similarity added in when clustering inside HLA-allele-positive subsets. For co-occurrence clustering, repertoires with fewer than 30,000 or more than 120,000 public chains were excluded, along with four to six repertoires with anomalous nucleotide sharing. TCRdb mirrors the immuneACCESS table, restricted to in-frame sequences. Some clones are absent from its copies; in checked studies, under half trace to an unresolved V gene, and the reason for the others is unknown. Clone size and the V and J calls come from that table; the DNA yielded D and trimming. The sample table shows 110,000 or so clones, and roughly four fifths are seen once. About 16% of the sample is held by the ten biggest clonotypes.

Sequenced material: PBMCs. The sequence links TRBV7-2 to TRBJ2-1; 9 bases in the middle match TRBD1. This TCR was sampled from a middle-aged man in good health and CMV-seropositive. The CDR3 region: CASRLTGGSYNEQFF. The nucleotide sequence reads TGTGCCAGCAGACTGACAGGGGGCTCCTACAATGAGCAGTTCTTC.